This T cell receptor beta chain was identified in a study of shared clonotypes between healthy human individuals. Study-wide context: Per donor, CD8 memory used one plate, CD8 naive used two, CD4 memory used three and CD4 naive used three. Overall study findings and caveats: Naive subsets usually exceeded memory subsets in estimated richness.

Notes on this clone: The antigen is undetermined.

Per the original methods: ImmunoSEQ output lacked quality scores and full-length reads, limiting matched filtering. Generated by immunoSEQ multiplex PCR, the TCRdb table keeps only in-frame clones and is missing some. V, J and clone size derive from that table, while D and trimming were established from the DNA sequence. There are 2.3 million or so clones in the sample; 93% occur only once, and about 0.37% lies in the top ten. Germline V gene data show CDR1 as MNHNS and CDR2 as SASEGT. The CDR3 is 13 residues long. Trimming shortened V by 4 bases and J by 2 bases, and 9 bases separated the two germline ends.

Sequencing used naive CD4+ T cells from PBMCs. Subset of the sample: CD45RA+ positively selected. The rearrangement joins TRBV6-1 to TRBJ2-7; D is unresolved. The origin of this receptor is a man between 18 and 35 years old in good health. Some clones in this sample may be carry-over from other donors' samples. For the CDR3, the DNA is TGTGCCAGCAGTGGCCGGGCCACCTACGAGCAGTACTTC. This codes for CASSGRATYEQYF.